Listed below are T cell receptor beta chains from one sample, sequenced in a study of blood T cells in healthy people across ages. Via MiXCR, TCRdb re-called the 5' RACE reads, giving one row per CDR3 protein. The table lists around 1,500,000 distinct CDR3 sequences, roughly 40% of them singletons, with roughly 8.2% in the top ten. The sample comprised blood. These receptors originate from a woman under 30 in good health. CDR3s include the opening cysteine and the closing phenylalanine or tryptophan. A D gene is named only where the DNA matches it firmly. Clone size is shown for a subset of rows, as once, few, many or a class of expanded clone.

J gene | D gene | CDR3 length | V gene | clone size | CDR3 DNA | CDR3 protein
TRBJ2-1 | NA | 12 | TRBV20-1 | NA | TGCAGTGCCCCCCGGCCCACGGGGGAGCAGTTCTTC | CSAPRPTGEQFF
TRBJ2-7 | NA | 13 | TRBV3-1 | NA | TGTGCCAGCGCACGCCCGGGATACTACGAGCAGTACTTC | CASARPGYYEQYF
TRBJ2-1 | NA | 13 | TRBV20-1 | NA | TGCAGCCAGGGCGAGGGCAGGGGAGTTCAGCAGTTCTTC | CSQGEGRGVQQFF
TRBJ2-1 | NA | 12 | TRBV29-1 | few | TGCAGCGGGCGGGAATTTTACGGTGAGCAGTTCTTC | CSGREFYGEQFF
TRBJ2-7 | NA | 15 | TRBV14 | few | TGTGCCAGCAGCCCCGACCTAGGATCCCTCTACGAGCAGTACTTC | CASSPDLGSLYEQYF
TRBJ2-1 | TRBD2 | 17 | TRBV7-8 | NA | TGTGCCAGCAGCTTATTTGCCGGTGCTAGCGGGACCGATGAGCAGTTCTTC | CASSLFAGASGTDEQFF
TRBJ1-2 | NA | 16 | TRBV4-1 | NA | TGCGCCAGCAGCCAGGGCCTGACGGCTCCTTTCTATGGCTACACCTTC | CASSQGLTAPFYGYTF
TRBJ1-2 | NA | 13 | TRBV20-1 | NA | TGCAGTGCTAGCGGGGGGCAGTACTATGGCTACACCTTC | CSASGGQYYGYTF
TRBJ1-1 | NA | 11 | TRBV6-2/TRBV6-3 | NA | TGTGCCAGCAGTTACGGGATTGAAGCTTTCTTT | CASSYGIEAFF
TRBJ2-5 | TRBD2 | 17 | TRBV4-1 | many | TGCGCCAGCATGGAAACTAGCGGGGGACTTTTCCAAGAGACCCAGTACTTC | CASMETSGGLFQETQYF
TRBJ2-7 | TRBD1 | 15 | TRBV27 | few | TGTGCCAGCAGTTATCGACAGGGGCCCTCCTACGAGCAGTACTTC | CASSYRQGPSYEQYF
TRBJ2-1 | NA | 15 | TRBV7-9 | few | TGTGCCAGCAGCTTTCTAATCGGAGTATCGGGTGAGCAGTTCTTC | CASSFLIGVSGEQFF
TRBJ2-7 | TRBD2 | 15 | TRBV6-5 | few | TGTGCCACAATGACCCGGTTTTCGGGTCGGGAGGCCCAGTACTTC | CATMTRFSGREAQYF
TRBJ2-7 | TRBD2 | 16 | TRBV4-2 | few | TGTGCCAGCAGCCAAGACGAGGCTAGCGGGAGCCCCGAGCAGTACTTC | CASSQDEASGSPEQYF
TRBJ2-7 | NA | 17 | TRBV7-8 | NA | TGTGCCAGCAGCTCACGTTCTCGGGGGAGCTCCTACAATGAGCAGTACTTC | CASSSRSRGSSYNEQYF
TRBJ1-5 | TRBD1 | 13 | TRBV2 | NA | TGTGCCAGCAGCACACAGGGGTGGGAGCCCCAGCATTTT | CASSTQGWEPQHF
TRBJ2-3 | NA | 14 | TRBV27 | once | TGTGCCAGCAGTTGGGGAGCGGAAGGAGATACGCAGTATTTT | CASSWGAEGDTQYF
TRBJ1-2 | NA | 15 | TRBV9 | NA | TGTGCCAGCAGCGTAGACAGGACCCGATCCTATGGCTACACCTTC | CASSVDRTRSYGYTF
TRBJ1-5 | TRBD1 | 15 | TRBV20-1 | few | TGCAGTGCTAGAGATACAGGGGCCGGTAATCAGCCCCAGCATTTT | CSARDTGAGNQPQHF
TRBJ2-7 | NA | 17 | TRBV20-1 | NA | TGCAGTGCTAGAGATCCCAACTCCCGGGGTTTGGACTACGAGCAGTACTTC | CSARDPNSRGLDYEQYF
TRBJ2-7 | TRBD2 | 19 | TRBV27 | many | TGTGCCAGCAGCCCTCTAGAGAGACTTACCGGGACTAGCGCGTACGAGCAGTACTTC | CASSPLERLTGTSAYEQYF
TRBJ1-1 | TRBD1 | 12 | TRBV2 | few | TGTGCCAGCGGTAGACAGGGCACTGAAGCTTTCTTT | CASGRQGTEAFF
TRBJ2-5 | NA | 15 | TRBV9 | NA | TGTGCCAGCGGCGTAGACGGGACACCCCAAGAGACCCAGTACTTC | CASGVDGTPQETQYF
TRBJ1-2 | NA | 14 | TRBV5-1 | few | TGCGCCAGCAGCGAAGAAGGGGAAGTTTATGGCTACACCTTC | CASSEEGEVYGYTF
TRBJ2-7 | NA | 14 | TRBV6-2/TRBV6-3 | NA | TGTGCCAGCAGTTACTCCGGGCTAAACTACGAGCAGTACTTC | CASSYSGLNYEQYF
TRBJ2-1 | TRBD1 | 19 | TRBV6-1 | few | TGTGCCAGCAGTGACGTCCCGGGACAGGGGGCTAGCTCCTACAATGAGCAGTTCTTC | CASSDVPGQGASSYNEQFF
TRBJ2-1 | TRBD2 | 15 | TRBV20-1 | few | TGCAGTGCTAGAGATGACGGACTAGCTTTTTATGAGCAGTTCTTC | CSARDDGLAFYEQFF
TRBJ2-3 | NA | 15 | TRBV13 | NA | TGTGCCAGCAGCATAGAAGCCGGGGTGGCAGATACGCAGTATTTT | CASSIEAGVADTQYF
TRBJ2-4 | TRBD1 | 16 | TRBV15 | NA | TGTGCCACCAGCAGAGACAGGGGGCTAGCCAAAAACACTCAGTACTTC | CATSRDRGLAKNTQYF
TRBJ2-7 | NA | 12 | TRBV7-9 | NA | TGTTCCAGCAGCTCCCGGGCGGACGAGCAGTACTTC | CSSSSRADEQYF
TRBJ1-2 | NA | 14 | TRBV5-1 | NA | TGCGCCAGCAGCTGGGGAGAATACATGGGTGCCTACACCTTC | CASSWGEYMGAYTF
TRBJ2-3 | TRBD1 | 14 | TRBV3-1 | NA | TGTGCCAGCAGTAACAGGGGAATCACAGATACGCAGTATTTT | CASSNRGITDTQYF
TRBJ2-5 | TRBD2 | 14 | TRBV27 | NA | TGTGCCAGCAGTTTCGGGACTAGCCCAGAGACCCAGTACTTC | CASSFGTSPETQYF
TRBJ2-7 | NA | 13 | TRBV5-1 | few | TGCGCCAGCAGCTTTGTCGGGAGTCACGAGCAGTACTTC | CASSFVGSHEQYF
TRBJ2-7 | NA | 13 | TRBV12-3/TRBV12-4 | few | TGTGCCAGCAGTTCTCGGGGGAACTACGAGCAGTACTTC | CASSSRGNYEQYF
TRBJ1-5 | TRBD1 | 15 | TRBV28 | few | TGTGCCAGCACCGTTGACAGGGGCCTTGATCAGCCCCAGCATTTT | CASTVDRGLDQPQHF
TRBJ2-7 | TRBD2 | 15 | TRBV4-1 | few | TGCGCCAGCAGCCCTCGACTAGCGGAAGCTTACGAGCAGTACTTC | CASSPRLAEAYEQYF
TRBJ2-3 | NA | 11 | TRBV12-3/TRBV12-4 | NA | TGTGCCACCCAAGGGGTAGATGCGCAGTATTTT | CATQGVDAQYF
TRBJ2-2 | NA | 14 | TRBV24-1 | few | TGTGCCACCAGTGATCTAGGGTCCACCGGGGAGCTGTTTTTT | CATSDLGSTGELFF
TRBJ2-7 | NA | 14 | TRBV28 | NA | TGTGCCAGCAGCCCAGTCCCAATCCCCTACGAGCAGTACTTC | CASSPVPIPYEQYF
TRBJ1-5 | NA | 17 | TRBV6-1 | once | TGTGCCAGCAAGAAAAGGGGGAAGGGGGGCCCCAATCAGCCCCAGCATTTT | CASKKRGKGGPNQPQHF
TRBJ2-5 | NA | 15 | TRBV6-1 | NA | TGTGCCAGCAGTGAATGGGGGGGCAGGGAGGAGACCCAGTACTTC | CASSEWGGREETQYF
TRBJ1-1 | NA | 15 | TRBV4-1 | NA | TGCGCCAGCAGCCAGCACGATAGGGAAGGGACTGAAGCTTTCTTT | CASSQHDREGTEAFF
TRBJ1-1 | NA | 13 | TRBV27 | NA | TGTGCCAGCAGTATAAGTAGGAACACTGAAGCTTTCTTT | CASSISRNTEAFF
TRBJ2-7 | NA | 15 | TRBV20-1 | NA | TGCAGTGCTAGAGGTCCTCGGAGCTCCTACAATGAGCAGTACTTC | CSARGPRSSYNEQYF
TRBJ2-1 | NA | 14 | TRBV4-1 | NA | TGCGCCAGCAGCCAACAGGGGACCCCGAATGAGCAGTTCTTC | CASSQQGTPNEQFF